This T cell receptor (beta chain) was recovered during a study of post-analysis software for immune sequencing data. Study-wide findings and caveats: The normalized Chao1 diversity of multiple sclerosis patients was significantly lower than that of controls. Four or five TRBV segments were more frequent in patients than controls; TRBV5-6, TRBV5-1 and TRBV20-1 belonged to this group.

This CDR3 region has 12 residues. With 8 bases removed from V and 2 bases from J, the gap between germline ends came to 11 bases. Germline CDR1 DFQATT, CDR2 SNEGSKA (reference sequence). Unique molecular identifiers were present in the TCR beta cDNA libraries. TCRdb fed the PCR reads into MiXCR, producing one record per CDR3 protein. This sample has about 540,000 distinct CDR3 sequences, with approximately 31% found just once. To note about this clonotype: Its antigen is not identified.

The chain is built from TRBV20-1 and TRBJ2-3; the D gene is possibly TRBD1 (6 bases). The sequenced sample consisted of blood. The clonotype originates from a girl aged 2-17 years with multiple sclerosis. The CDR3 spells CSTRDNTDTQYF. The CDR3 DNA reads as TGCAGTACAAGGGACAACACAGATACGCAGTATTTT.